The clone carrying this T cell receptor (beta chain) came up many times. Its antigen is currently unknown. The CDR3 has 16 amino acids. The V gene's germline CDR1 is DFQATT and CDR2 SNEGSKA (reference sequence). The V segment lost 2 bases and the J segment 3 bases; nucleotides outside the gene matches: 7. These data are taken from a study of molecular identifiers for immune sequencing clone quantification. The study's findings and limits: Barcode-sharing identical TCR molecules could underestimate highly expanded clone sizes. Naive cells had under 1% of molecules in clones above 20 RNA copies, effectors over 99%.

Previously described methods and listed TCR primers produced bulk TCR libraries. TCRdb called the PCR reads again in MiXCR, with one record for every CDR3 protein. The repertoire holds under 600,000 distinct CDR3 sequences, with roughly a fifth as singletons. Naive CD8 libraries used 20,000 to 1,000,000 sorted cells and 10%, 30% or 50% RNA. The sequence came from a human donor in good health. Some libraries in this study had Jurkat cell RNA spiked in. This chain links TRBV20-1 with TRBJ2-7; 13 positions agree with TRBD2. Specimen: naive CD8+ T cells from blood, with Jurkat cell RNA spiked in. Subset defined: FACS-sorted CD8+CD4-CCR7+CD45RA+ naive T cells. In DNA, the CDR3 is TGCAGTGCTAGACCCGGGACTAGCGGGACATTCTACGAGCAGTACTTC. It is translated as CSARPGTSGTFYEQYF.